This entry lists 24 T cell receptor beta chains sequenced from one sample in a study of T cell responses to AZD1222 COVID-19 vaccine. Clones were sequenced by immunoSEQ multiplex PCR, and TCRdb holds only the in-frame ones, with some missing. Here the sample spans some 81,000 clones, around 83% being singletons. This sample comprised peripheral blood, obtained 28 days after the second AZD1222 dose. The source is an adult who received the AZD1222 COVID-19 vaccine.

The chain couples TRBV5-1 to TRBJ2-7; unclear D gene. V was shortened by 0 bases and J by 1 base, with 8 bases between the two germline ends. CDR3 length: 14 amino acids. Germline CDR1 and CDR2: SGHRS and YFSETQ. The CDR3 region has the DNA TGCGCCAGCAGCTTGGATCAGCAATCCTACGAGCAGTACTTC. It translates to CASSLDQQSYEQYF.

The rearrangement joins TRBV9 to TRBJ1-5; the D is unclear. V was shortened by 2 bases and J by 4 bases, with 4 bases between the two germline ends. The germline V gene has CDR1 SGDLS and CDR2 YYNGEE. This CDR3 is built from 12 residues. CDR3 sequence (DNA): TGTGCCAGCAGCGTTGGGAATCAGCCCCAGCATTTT. Translation: CASSVGNQPQHF.

CDR3 nucleotides: TGTGCCAGCAGCTTGGAGGTTAGCGGGAGAAGGATTGTGCAGTACTTC. It encodes CASSLEVSGRRIVQYF. The chain combines TRBV5-6 with TRBJ2-7; TRBD2 matches 9 bases. The germline V gene encodes CDR1 SGHDT and CDR2 YYEEEE. V lost 0 bases to trimming and J lost 9 bases; unmatched junction nucleotides: 13. The CDR3 has 16 residues.

This chain uses TRBV2 with TRBJ2-3, with 10 bases lining up with TRBD2. The V gene end was trimmed by 9 bases and the J gene end by 1 base; junction bases not matched to a gene: 13. The CDR3 runs to 17 residues. Germline CDR1 and CDR2: SNHLY and FYNNEI. Here the CDR3 reads CARSGASGSEGTDTQYF. The CDR3 DNA follows: TGTGCCAGGTCCGGGGCTAGCGGGAGTGAAGGCACAGATACGCAGTATTTT.

The chain has TRBV4-2 and TRBJ2-1; no firm D call. CDR1 LGHNA and CDR2 YNFKEQ come from the germline V gene. Trimming removed 1 base from V and 6 bases from J, with 16 bases in between. CDR3 size: 16 residues. The CDR3 nucleotides read TGTGCCAGCAGCCAAGTGTTGGGGAATTGGGGCAATGAGCAGTTCTTC. It codes for CASSQVLGNWGNEQFF.

The genes are TRBV10-2 and TRBJ1-5; the match to TRBD1 covers 9 bases. The V gene's germline CDR1 is WSHSY and CDR2 SAAADI. CDR3 length equals 17 residues. With V trimmed by 6 bases and J by 6 bases, 15 bases remained unmatched. The DNA of the CDR3 is TGCGCCAGCAGAGGCACAGGGGGCGCGGGGGTCGGTCAGCCCCAGCATTTT. It translates to CASRGTGGAGVGQPQHF.

The J gene is TRBJ2-7, the V gene TRBV12-3 or TRBV12-4; no reliable D call. The CDR3 totals 12 residues. V gave up 2 bases and J gave up 5 bases, with 7 bases separating them. As DNA, the CDR3 is TGTGCCAGCAGTTTAACAAACCACGAGCAGTACTTC. Its translation: CASSLTNHEQYF.

There are a few counts of this clone. This chain joins TRBV7-2 and TRBJ2-2; no definite D call. The CDR3 contains 15 residues. V dropped 2 bases and J dropped 5 bases, with 12 bases sitting between them. Germline values: CDR1 SGHTA, CDR2 FQGNSA. This chain's CDR3 is CASSLINLGTGELFF. The DNA of the CDR3 is TGTGCCAGCAGCTTAATAAATCTGGGGACCGGGGAGCTGTTTTTT.

The V call is TRBV3-1 (or the pseudogene TRBV3-2), the J call TRBJ1-4, with D unresolved. The CDR3 consists of 11 residues. Germline V lookup: CDR1 LGHDT, CDR2 YNNKEL (reference sequence). V lost 8 bases to trimming and J lost 8 bases, with 9 bases between them. DNA of the CDR3: TGTGCCAGCGCCCTTGGCGAAAAACTGTTTTTT. It is translated as CASALGEKLFF.

The V call is TRBV28, the J call TRBJ2-7, with D hard to call. The germline CDR1 and CDR2 sequences are MDHEN and SYDVKM. The CDR3 covers 15 residues. The ends were cut back, 2 bases at V and 0 bases at J, with 11 bases in the middle. CDR3 DNA sequence: TGTGCCAGCAGTTTACTAGGGCGGAGCTCCTACGAGCAGTACTTC. This encodes CASSLLGRSSYEQYF.

The gene calls are TRBV5-1 and TRBJ1-5; 10 nucleotides align to TRBD1. CDR1 and CDR2 from the germline V gene are SGHRS and YFSETQ. The CDR3 covers 15 residues. J gave up 6 bases and V 4 bases, and 7 bases lay outside the gene matches. The CDR3 nucleotides read TGCGCCAGCAGCCCCTCCGGACAGGGGGGTCAGCCCCAGCATTTT. This gives the protein CASSPSGQGGQPQHF. Supplemented by reference TRBV5-1 and TRBJ1-5, the full variable domain reads KAGVTQTPRYLIKTRGQQVTLSCSPISGHRSVSWYQQTPGQGLQFLFEYFSETQRNKGNFPGRFSGRQFSNSRSEMNVSTLELGDSALYLCASSPSGQGGQPQHFGDGTRLSIL.

This chain joins TRBV7-2 and TRBJ2-1; D remains unclear. The ends were cut back, 1 base at V and 1 base at J, with 11 bases in the middle. There are 16 residues in the CDR3. CDR1 and CDR2 from the germline V gene are SGHTA and FQGNSA. CDR3 nucleotide sequence: TGTGCCAGCAGCTTAGATGCCGCCGGGTCCTACAATGAGCAGTTCTTC. Translating it yields CASSLDAAGSYNEQFF.

CDR3 DNA sequence: TGTGCCACCAGCCGGGACAGGATTTACGAGCAGTACTTC. This codes for CATSRDRIYEQYF. The chain employs TRBV15 and TRBJ2-7, with 8 positions matching TRBD1. The CDR3 is 13 amino acids. V shed 5 bases and J 4 bases; nucleotides not matched to a gene: 4. Germline V CDR1 and CDR2: LNHNV, YYDKDF (reference sequence). Drawing the rest from reference TRBV15 and TRBJ2-7, the complete variable domain is DAMVIQNPRYQVTQFGKPVTLSCSQTLNHNVMYWYQQKSSQAPKLLFHYYDKDFNNEADTPDNFQSRRPNTSFCFLDIRSPGLGDTAMYLCATSRDRIYEQYFGPGTRLTVT.

This chain uses TRBV6-5 with TRBJ1-2; 9 positions agree with TRBD1. CDR3 length equals 12 residues. CDR1 MNHEY and CDR2 SVGAGI come from the germline V gene. Trimming cost V 2 bases and J 14 bases; bases outside gene matches: 6. The CDR3 region has the DNA TGTGCCAGCAGTTACCCCGGACAGGGGCGGACCTTC. This codes for CASSYPGQGRTF.

This chain links TRBV7-3 with TRBJ2-5, with 8 positions matching TRBD2. Per germline, CDR1 SGHTA and CDR2 FQGTGA. V was pared by 0 bases and J by 4 bases, with 4 bases of the junction left unmatched. CDR3 length: 15 amino acids. Here the CDR3 DNA reads TGTGCCAGCAGCTTAACTTCGGCGGGAGGAGAGACCCAGTACTTC. Amino acid sequence: CASSLTSAGGETQYF.

CDR3 sequence: CASRKQGALEKLFF. The CDR3 DNA is TGTGCCAGCAGAAAACAGGGGGCACTTGAAAAACTGTTTTTT. The gene calls are TRBV27 and TRBJ1-4, with 9 bases identical to TRBD1. The CDR3 is made up of 14 amino acids. With V trimmed by 6 bases and J by 7 bases, 6 bases remained unmatched. The germline V gene has CDR1 MNHEY and CDR2 SMNVEV (reference sequence).

The J gene is TRBJ2-3, the V gene TRBV7-6, with D perhaps assigned TRBD1 or TRBD2 (6 bases each). Trimming removed 5 bases at V and 4 bases at J, with 19 bases between. CDR3 size: 16 residues. The germline V gene has CDR1 SGHVS and CDR2 FNYEAQ. As DNA, the CDR3 is TGTGCCAGCAGCCCTTTGGGGGGCGCTGGGTCAGATACGCAGTATTTT. Translating it yields CASSPLGGAGSDTQYF.

The sample holds a few counts of this clone. This chain links TRBV19 with TRBJ2-5; the D is unclear. V lost 5 bases and J lost 2, with 12 bases in between. Germline V lookup: CDR1 LNHDA, CDR2 SQIVND (reference sequence). This CDR3 spans 14 amino acids. CDR3 protein: CASSHGRLQETQYF. The CDR3 DNA reads TGTGCCAGTAGTCATGGACGGTTACAAGAGACCCAGTACTTC. The full variable domain, rest sourced from reference TRBV19 and TRBJ2-5, is DGGITQSPKYLFRKEGQNVTLSCEQNLNHDAMYWYRQDPGQGLRLIYYSQIVNDFQKGDIAEGYSVSREKKESFPLTVTSAQKNPTAFYLCASSHGRLQETQYFGPGTRLLVL.

The rearrangement uses TRBV2 and TRBJ2-1; TRBD1 matches 7 bases. There are 14 residues in the CDR3. The germline V gene has CDR1 SNHLY and CDR2 FYNNEI. Trimming removed 7 bases from V and 4 bases from J; junction bases left unmatched: 7. The CDR3 here is CASTGQTGYNEQFF. The CDR3 DNA reads TGTGCCAGCACCGGACAGACAGGGTACAATGAGCAGTTCTTC.

The chain couples TRBV7-9 to TRBJ2-6; 8 bases are shared with TRBD1. Trimming at V came to 5 bases and at J to 0 bases, leaving 6 bases not matched to a gene. The CDR3 has 17 amino acids. In germline, CDR1 is SEHNR, CDR2 FQNEAQ (reference sequence). CDR3 in amino acids: CASSNRDRFSGANVLTF. In DNA, the CDR3 is TGTGCCAGCAGCAACCGGGACAGGTTCTCTGGGGCCAACGTCCTGACTTTC.

CDR3 residues: CASSWTGSGEQYF. The CDR3 nucleotides read TGTGCCAGCAGCTGGACGGGCTCGGGCGAGCAGTACTTC. The chain combines TRBV6-5 with TRBJ2-7; D is unresolved. The CDR3 loop spans 13 amino acids. V gave up 6 bases and J gave up 6 bases, with 15 bases separating them. Per germline, CDR1 MNHEY and CDR2 SVGAGI.

The rearrangement links TRBV12-3 or TRBV12-4 to TRBJ1-5; D not resolved. V was trimmed by 3 bases and J by 4 bases, leaving 7 bases between them. This CDR3 comprises 13 residues. The CDR3 nucleotides read TGTGCCAGCAGTTTCCGGGAGAATCAGCCCCAGCATTTT. It translates to CASSFRENQPQHF.

The DNA for the CDR3 is TGCGCCAGCAGCCAAGAGGAACGGTACGGGGAGACCCAGTACTTC. The encoded protein is CASSQEERYGETQYF. The rearrangement uses TRBV4-3 and TRBJ2-5; D remains unclear. Per germline, CDR1 LGHNA and CDR2 YSLEER. V was trimmed by 0 bases and J by 5 bases, leaving 13 bases between them. This CDR3 contains 15 residues.

This clone was observed once. The rearrangement joins TRBV2 to TRBJ2-7; D is perhaps TRBD1 (6 bases). Germline V gene lookup returns CDR1 SNHLY and CDR2 FYNNEI. The CDR3 contains 12 residues. With 4 bases removed from V and 5 bases from J, the gap between germline ends came to 9 bases. The CDR3 sequence: CASSGTVNEQYF. The CDR3, as DNA: TGTGCCAGCAGTGGGACAGTCAACGAGCAGTACTTC.